This T cell receptor beta chain emerged from a study of OX40 agonist ivuxolimab in advanced cancers. In the study overall: Subjects had a mean age of about 65 years, with a range of roughly 20 to 80; around 83% were male.

A word on this clone: Its specificity is unknown.

Study-wide results and caveats: Among T cells, CD8+ cells averaged more expanded clones than CD4+ cells.

Data came from immunoSEQ multiplex PCR; TCRdb stores just in-frame clones and leaves some out. The sample contains roughly 80,000 clones, over 75% of which appear only once. V lost 4 bases, J lost 1 base, and 13 bases lay in between. This CDR3 contains 15 residues. Germline V gives CDR1 KGHSH, CDR2 LQKENI. The rearrangement uses TRBV18 and TRBJ1-1; D is uncertain. The TCR sequence derives from an adult with an advanced solid tumor such as melanoma, head and neck, liver or kidney cancer. Source: CD4+ or CD8+ T cells sorted from blood, taken in a trial of the OX40 agonist ivuxolimab. For the CDR3, the DNA is TGTGCCAGCTCACTAATGCAGAACACGAACACTGAAGCTTTCTTT. Translated: CASSLMQNTNTEAFF.